Presented here are 22 T cell receptor beta chains from one specimen sequenced in a study of glioma-infiltrating T cells. Using RNA template, CDR3s of TCR alpha and beta were amplified with iRepertoire arm-PCR. TCRdb used MiXCR to reprocess the multiplex PCR reads, holding one entry per CDR3 protein. There are 170,000 or so distinct CDR3 sequences in the sample; around 40% occur only once, and under 6.5% lies in the top ten. The sample was glioma tissue, nonneoplastic brain tissue, or PBMCs (not recorded which). These receptors all come from a human donor with low-grade glioma or glioblastoma, undergoing nonglioma brain surgery, or in good health (not recorded which).

This clonotype showed up many times. This rearrangement joins TRBV20-1 to TRBJ2-7; the D gene is possibly TRBD2 (5 bases). The germline V gene encodes CDR1 DFQATT and CDR2 SNEGSKA (reference sequence). This CDR3 comprises 15 residues. Trimming removed 1 base at V and 6 bases at J, with 19 bases between. CDR3 residues: CSARGHEDFAPEQYF. As DNA, the CDR3 is TGCAGTGCTAGAGGGCACGAGGACTTCGCCCCCGAGCAGTACTTC.

The table lists this clonotype with a count of one. This chain links TRBV14 with TRBJ2-5; D is undetermined. The CDR3 is made up of 16 amino acids. Germline CDR1 reads SGHDN; CDR2 reads FVKESK. V was pared by 0 bases and J by 4 bases, with 15 bases between. The CDR3 coding sequence is TGTGCCAGCAGCCAAGATGTCGGAGTCCGGACAGAGACCCAGTACTTC. Its translation is CASSQDVGVRTETQYF.

This clonotype has a handful of counts. CDR3 bases: TGTGCCAGCAGGCTAGGGGGCCAGCCCTATGGCTACACCTTC. It specifies CASRLGGQPYGYTF. This chain uses TRBV3-1 with TRBJ1-2; TRBD1 matches at 7 bases. Losses at the gene ends were 6 bases for V and 4 bases for J; bases not matched to a gene: 8. This CDR3 has 14 residues. The V gene's germline CDR1 is LGHDT and CDR2 YNNKEL (reference sequence).

In regard to this clonotype: This may be a read error: a much more frequent sequence differs by one nucleotide. This chain connects TRBV19 to TRBJ1-5, with no clear D. Trimming pared 4 bases from V and 3 bases from J, leaving 7 bases between. The germline V gene encodes CDR1 LNHDA and CDR2 SQIVND (reference sequence). The CDR3 is 13 residues long. CDR3 in amino acids: CASSKTANQPQHF. The CDR3 nucleotides are TGTGCCAGTAGTAAAACCGCCAATCAGCCCCAGCATTTT.

This clonotype has at least ten counts. V gene TRBV6-1 combines with J gene TRBJ2-3, with 12 bases aligning to TRBD2. V was pared by 5 bases and J by 0 bases, with 6 bases of the junction left unmatched. This CDR3 is 17 amino acids long. Per germline, CDR1 MNHNS and CDR2 SASEGT. CDR3 loop: CASSQGLAGSSTDTQYF. In nucleotides, the CDR3 is TGTGCCAGCAGTCAGGGACTAGCGGGTTCTAGCACAGATACGCAGTATTTT.

The chain employs TRBV7-9 and TRBJ2-1, with 7 bases identical to TRBD1. J was trimmed by 7 bases and V by 7 bases; bases with no gene match: 7. Germline V gene sequence: CDR1 SEHNR, CDR2 FQNEAQ (reference sequence). This CDR3 is 13 amino acids long. CDR3 residues: CASMLTGRNEQFF. In nucleotides, the CDR3 is TGTGCCAGCATGTTGACAGGGCGGAATGAGCAGTTCTTC.

The gene calls are TRBV4-1 and TRBJ2-5, with TRBD2 matching 7 bases. This CDR3 is built from 15 residues. Looked up from germline, CDR1 is MGHRA and CDR2 is YSYEKL. V shed 0 bases and J 2 bases; nucleotides not matched to a gene: 3. DNA for the CDR3: TGCGCCAGCAGCCAAGAAGGGCGGGGGCAAGAGACCCAGTACTTC. Translating it yields CASSQEGRGQETQYF.

This clonotype was seen more than once but under ten times. The chain is built from TRBV7-9 and TRBJ2-7; the D gene is possibly TRBD2 (5 bases). Trimming cost V 5 bases and J 5 bases, with 16 bases left between them. The length of the CDR3 is 14 residues. Germline V gene lookup returns CDR1 SEHNR and CDR2 FQNEAQ (reference sequence). The CDR3 loop is CASSPSGGAHEQYF. DNA for the CDR3: TGTGCCAGCAGCCCGAGCGGAGGTGCGCACGAGCAGTACTTC.

Notes on this clonotype: An end of the junction differs from the germline gene, which may be a read error. The chain has TRBV20-1 and TRBJ2-1; 9 bases align to TRBD2. CDR1 is DFQATT and CDR2 is SNEGSKA in the germline V gene (reference sequence). The CDR3 extends over 16 amino acids. CDR3 DNA sequence: TGCAGTGCCAGAGATCCCCGGCGGGAGGGCCTCGATGAGCAGTTCTTC. Residues: CSARDPRREGLDEQFF.

A remark on this clonotype: One end of the junction fails to match germline, which may point to a read error. This chain links TRBV20-1 with TRBJ1-1; D is unresolved. CDR3 length: 11 residues. CDR1 and CDR2 (germline): DFQATT, SNEGSKA (reference sequence). The CDR3 spells CSARREAEALF. The CDR3 DNA follows: TGCAGTGCTCGACGGGAGGCTGAAGCTTTGTTT.

This clonotype was detected a few times. The chain recombines TRBV29-1 with TRBJ2-3, with D maybe TRBD2 (6 bases). Trimming took off 7 bases at V and 4 bases at J, with 9 bases between the two ends. Germline CDR1 is SQVTM and CDR2 is ANQGSEA. This CDR3 spans 11 amino acids. CDR3 in amino acids: CSAGEADTQYF. CDR3 in DNA: TGCAGCGCGGGAGAGGCAGATACGCAGTATTTT.

As to this clonotype: Sequence at one end of the junction differs from germline and may be a read error. The chain recombines TRBV15 with TRBJ2-3; D gene unclear. The length of the CDR3 is 14 residues. CDR1 and CDR2 from the germline V gene are LNHNV and YYDKDF (reference sequence). This CDR3 reads CAISRNLPEDKQYF. The DNA for the CDR3 is TGTGCCATCAGCAGAAATCTCCCAGAAGATAAGCAGTATTTT.

In the case of this clonotype: This clone may be a read error of a much larger clone one base away. This sequence joins TRBV15 and TRBJ1-5; 8 bases match TRBD1. The CDR3 covers 15 residues. The germline CDR1 and CDR2 sequences are LNHNV and YYDKDF (reference sequence). The CDR3 reads CASRQGKIYSQPQNF. The CDR3 nucleotides are TGTGCCAGTCGACAGGGGAAGATCTACAGTCAGCCCCAGAATTTT.

This clonotype was counted many times. The chain employs TRBV20-1 and TRBJ2-7; D is uncertain. The CDR3 is 12 amino acids. Trimming removed 1 base from V and 4 bases from J, with 8 bases in between. Germline CDR1 and CDR2: DFQATT and SNEGSKA (reference sequence). CDR3 nucleotide sequence: TGCAGTGCTAGAGTTTCCGAATACGAGCAGTACTTC. Amino acid sequence: CSARVSEYEQYF.

The chain is built from TRBV5-1 and TRBJ2-1; a possible D gene is TRBD1 (6 bases). Germline-derived CDR1 and CDR2 are SGHRS and YFSETQ. Between the trimmed V and J ends, which lost 0 bases and 4 bases, there was a span of 14 bases. The CDR3 loop spans 16 amino acids. The CDR3 sequence is CASSLASETGYNEQFF. The CDR3 nucleotides read TGCGCCAGCAGCTTGGCATCGGAGACAGGATACAATGAGCAGTTCTTC.

The rearrangement joins TRBV11-2 to TRBJ2-7, with TRBD2 matching over 9 bases. The germline V gene has CDR1 SGHAT and CDR2 FQNNGV. This CDR3 is 14 amino acids long. With V trimmed by 5 bases and J by 0 bases, 2 bases remained unmatched. The CDR3 loop reads CASSEAGGSYEQYF. In DNA, the CDR3 is TGTGCCAGCAGCGAAGCGGGGGGCTCCTACGAGCAGTACTTC.

This clonotype was counted once. This may stem from a read error, because a much larger clone lies one nucleotide away. Here the CDR3 omits its conserved ending phenylalanine or tryptophan, so a read error is the likely source. This chain connects TRBV6-2 or TRBV6-3 to TRBJ2-1; D possibly corresponds to TRBD2 (5 bases). The germline CDR1 and CDR2 sequences are MNHEY and SVGEGT. This CDR3 comprises 14 residues. V lost 4 bases, J lost 4 bases, and 11 bases lay in between. CDR3 residues: CASSSPGKYNEQFL. The CDR3 nucleotides are TGTGCCAGCAGTTCTCCCGGGAAATACAATGAGCAGTTCCTC.

Turning to this clonotype: Relative to the germline gene, one junction end is altered; a read error may explain this. The gene calls are TRBV12-3 or TRBV12-4 and TRBJ2-7, with unresolved D. This CDR3 region has 13 residues. The CDR3 protein is CSSSTAEPYGQYF. CDR3 bases: TGTTCCAGCAGTACGGCAGAACCCTACGGGCAGTACTTC.

As regards this clonotype: Since a much larger clone is just one base distant, this may be a read error. This rearrangement joins TRBV2 to TRBJ1-1; maybe TRBD1 (5 bases). Germline CDR1 SNHLY, CDR2 FYNNEI. This CDR3 has 15 amino acids. The CDR3 DNA reads TGTGCCAGCAGCCTAGCTGGGGCTCTGAAGACTGAAGCTTTCTTT. It is translated as CASSLAGALKTEAFF.

The chain couples TRBV6-2 or TRBV6-3 to TRBJ1-6; D might be TRBD1 (5 bases). Looked up from germline, CDR1 is MNHEY and CDR2 is SVGEGT. This CDR3 has 14 amino acids. In nucleotides, the CDR3 is TGTGCTAGAGCAAGACAGACGCATAATTCACCCCTCCACTTT. It encodes CARARQTHNSPLHF.

Concerning this clonotype: This sequence may be a read error, since a much larger clone differs from it by one base. The chain couples TRBV20-1 to TRBJ2-2; the D gene is possibly TRBD1 (6 bases). Trimming took 6 bases from V and 1 from J, leaving 12 bases between them. Germline V gene data show CDR1 as DFQATT and CDR2 as SNEGSKA (reference sequence). The CDR3 consists of 14 residues. In DNA, the CDR3 is TGCAGTGCCTCGGACAGTGGGAACACCGGGGAGCTGTTTTTT. It is translated as CSASDSGNTGELFF.

A note on this clonotype: A much larger clone lies a single base off, so this may be a read error. This sequence joins TRBV28 and TRBJ2-1; 8 bases are shared with TRBD2. Germline lookup yields CDR1 MDHEN and CDR2 SYDVKM. The CDR3 length is 16 residues. The CDR3: CARSLSPAGAYNEQFF. In DNA form, the CDR3 reads TGTGCCAGGAGTTTAAGCCCAGCGGGAGCGTACAATGAGCAGTTCTTC.